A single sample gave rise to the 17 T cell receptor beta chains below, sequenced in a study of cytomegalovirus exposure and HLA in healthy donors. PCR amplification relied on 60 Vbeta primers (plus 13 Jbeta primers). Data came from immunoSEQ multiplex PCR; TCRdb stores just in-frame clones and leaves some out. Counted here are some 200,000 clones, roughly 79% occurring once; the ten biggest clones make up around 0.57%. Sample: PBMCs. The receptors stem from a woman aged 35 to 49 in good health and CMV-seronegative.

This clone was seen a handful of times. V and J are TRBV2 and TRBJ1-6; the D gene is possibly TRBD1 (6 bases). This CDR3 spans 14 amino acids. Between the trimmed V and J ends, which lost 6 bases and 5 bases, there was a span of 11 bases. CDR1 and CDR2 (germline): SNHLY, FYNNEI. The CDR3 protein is CASRVDSNNSPLHF. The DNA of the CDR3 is TGTGCCAGCAGAGTGGACAGTAATAATTCACCCCTCCACTTT.

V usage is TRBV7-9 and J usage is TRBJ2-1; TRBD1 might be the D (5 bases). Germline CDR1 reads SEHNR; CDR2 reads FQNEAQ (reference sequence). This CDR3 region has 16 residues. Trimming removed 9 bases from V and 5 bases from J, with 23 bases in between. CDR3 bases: TGTGCCAGTGAGACAGCCAGAAGGGGCAATGACAATGAGCAGTTCTTC. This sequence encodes CASETARRGNDNEQFF. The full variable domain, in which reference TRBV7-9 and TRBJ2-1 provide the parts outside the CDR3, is DTGVSQNPRHKITKRGQNVTFRCDPISEHNRLYWYRQTLGQGPEFLTYFQNEAQLEKSRLLSDRFSAERPKGSFSTLEIQRTEQGDSAMYLCASETARRGNDNEQFFGPGTRLTVL.

The CDR3 region is CASSVTGNQPQHF. The CDR3 nucleotides read TGTGCCAGCAGTGTAACAGGGAATCAGCCCCAGCATTTT. The chain carries TRBV6-1 and TRBJ1-5, with D perhaps TRBD1 (6 bases). The CDR3 length is 13 residues. Germline CDR1 reads MNHNS; CDR2 reads SASEGT. Trimming removed 4 bases from V and 4 bases from J, with 8 bases in between.

The CDR3 region is CASSYAGLTYEQYF. CDR3 DNA sequence: TGTGCCAGCAGCTACGCGGGACTAACCTACGAGCAGTACTTC. The chain couples TRBV6-5 to TRBJ2-7; 7 bases are a match to TRBD2. CDR3 length: 14 amino acids. After removal of 6 bases from V and 2 bases from J, the junction contained 7 bases not matched to a gene. Germline CDR1 is MNHEY and CDR2 is SVGAGI.

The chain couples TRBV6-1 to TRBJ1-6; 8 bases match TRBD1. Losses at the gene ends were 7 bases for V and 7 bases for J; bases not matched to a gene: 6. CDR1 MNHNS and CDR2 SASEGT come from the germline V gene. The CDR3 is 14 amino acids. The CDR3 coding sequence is TGTGCCAGCACAGCGACAGGGGACAATTCACCCCTCCACTTT. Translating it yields CASTATGDNSPLHF.

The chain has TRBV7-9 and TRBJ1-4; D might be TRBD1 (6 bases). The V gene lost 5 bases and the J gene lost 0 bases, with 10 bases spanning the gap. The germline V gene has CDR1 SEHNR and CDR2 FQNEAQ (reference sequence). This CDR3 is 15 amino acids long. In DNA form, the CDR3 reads TGTGCCAGCAGCCGGGACACCACAACTAATGAAAAACTGTTTTTT. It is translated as CASSRDTTTNEKLFF.

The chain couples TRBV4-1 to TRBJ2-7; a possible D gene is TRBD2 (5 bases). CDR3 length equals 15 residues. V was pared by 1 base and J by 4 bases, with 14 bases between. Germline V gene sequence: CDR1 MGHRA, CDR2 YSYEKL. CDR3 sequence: CASSQVSEGGYEQYF. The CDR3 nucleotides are TGCGCCAGCAGCCAAGTTTCTGAGGGCGGATACGAGCAGTACTTC.

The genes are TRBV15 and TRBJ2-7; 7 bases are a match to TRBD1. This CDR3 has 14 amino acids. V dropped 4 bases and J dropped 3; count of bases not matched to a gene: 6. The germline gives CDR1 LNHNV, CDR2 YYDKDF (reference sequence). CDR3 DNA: TGTGCCACCAGCAACCCCGGGACAGTCTACGAGCAGTACTTC. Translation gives CATSNPGTVYEQYF.

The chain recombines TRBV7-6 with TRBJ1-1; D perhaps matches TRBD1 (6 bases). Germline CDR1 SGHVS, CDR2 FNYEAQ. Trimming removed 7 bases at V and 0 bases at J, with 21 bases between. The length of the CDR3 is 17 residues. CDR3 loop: CASTKSGGGDLNTEAFF. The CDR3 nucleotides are TGTGCCAGCACCAAGTCCGGTGGGGGCGATTTGAACACTGAAGCTTTCTTT.

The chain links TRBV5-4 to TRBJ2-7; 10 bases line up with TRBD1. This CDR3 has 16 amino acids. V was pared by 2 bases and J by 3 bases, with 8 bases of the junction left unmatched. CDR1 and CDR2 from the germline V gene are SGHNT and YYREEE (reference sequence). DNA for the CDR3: TGTGCCAGCAGCTTCACCACCGGGACAGGGGACTACGAGCAGTACTTC. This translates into CASSFTTGTGDYEQYF.

CDR3 nucleotides: TGTGCCAGCAGCTCGAGTATCTCAGGGGTAGCTTTCTTT. Translation gives CASSSSISGVAFF. The chain links TRBV7-3 to TRBJ1-1; perhaps TRBD1 as D (6 bases). Between the trimmed V and J ends, which lost 4 bases and 10 bases, there was a span of 16 bases. Germline loops: CDR1 SGHTA, CDR2 FQGTGA. The CDR3 sequence is 13 residues long.

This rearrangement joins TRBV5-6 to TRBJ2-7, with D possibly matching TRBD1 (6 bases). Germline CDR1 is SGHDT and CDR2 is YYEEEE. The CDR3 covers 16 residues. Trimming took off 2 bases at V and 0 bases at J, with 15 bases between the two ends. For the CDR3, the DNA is TGTGCCAGCAGCTTACGACCGGGACAAGACTCCTACGAGCAGTACTTC. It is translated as CASSLRPGQDSYEQYF.

CDR3: CASSLGTGRGYGYTF. CDR3 DNA: TGTGCCAGCAGCTTAGGAACCGGGAGAGGCTATGGCTACACCTTC. V usage is TRBV7-9 and J usage is TRBJ1-2; the D is unclear. This CDR3 has 15 residues. CDR1 is SEHNR and CDR2 is FQNEAQ in the germline V gene (reference sequence). V shed 1 base and J shed 4 bases, with 13 bases lying between them.

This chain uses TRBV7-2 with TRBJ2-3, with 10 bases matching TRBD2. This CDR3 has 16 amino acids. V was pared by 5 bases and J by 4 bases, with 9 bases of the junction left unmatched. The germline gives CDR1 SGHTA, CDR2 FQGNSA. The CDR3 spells CASSTSGGGSSDTQYF. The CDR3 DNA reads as TGTGCCAGCAGCACCAGCGGGGGGGGGAGTTCAGATACGCAGTATTTT.

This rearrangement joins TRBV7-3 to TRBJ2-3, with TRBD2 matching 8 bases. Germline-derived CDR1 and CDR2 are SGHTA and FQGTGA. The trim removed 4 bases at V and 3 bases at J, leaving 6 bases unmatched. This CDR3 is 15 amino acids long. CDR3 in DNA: TGTGCCAGCAGCTCAGGACTAGCCCCTACAGATACGCAGTATTTT. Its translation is CASSSGLAPTDTQYF.

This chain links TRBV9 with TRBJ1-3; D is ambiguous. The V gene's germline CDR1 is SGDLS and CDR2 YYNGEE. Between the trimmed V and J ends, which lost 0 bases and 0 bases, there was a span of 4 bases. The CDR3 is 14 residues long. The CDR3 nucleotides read TGTGCCAGCAGCGTAGATAACTCTGGAAACACCATATATTTT. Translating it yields CASSVDNSGNTIYF.

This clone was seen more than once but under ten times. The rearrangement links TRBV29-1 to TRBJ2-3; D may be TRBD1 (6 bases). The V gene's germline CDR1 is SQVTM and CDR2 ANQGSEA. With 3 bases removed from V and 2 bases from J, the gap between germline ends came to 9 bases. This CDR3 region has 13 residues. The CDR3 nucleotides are TGCAGCGTTGAGGACAGTTACACAGATACGCAGTATTTT. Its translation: CSVEDSYTDTQYF.